Each of the 4 T cell receptor beta chains below was sequenced from the same sample in a study of shared clonotypes between healthy human individuals. Measured with immunoSEQ multiplex PCR; TCRdb has only the in-frame clones, and not every one. Of roughly 2.5 million clones in the sample, around nine tenths were seen once. Sequenced input: naive CD4+ T cells sorted from blood. Subset indicated: CD45RA+ positively selected. These receptor sequences come from a man younger than 35 in good health.

The table lists this clone with a few counts. The same CDR3 can be traced to other DNA sequences in this sample. This chain joins TRBV5-1 and TRBJ1-6; D unresolved. The CDR3 spans 14 residues. CDR1 SGHRS and CDR2 YFSETQ come from the germline V gene. V shed 0 bases and J shed 7 bases, with 8 bases lying between them. The CDR3 is CASSLGQQNSPLHF. In DNA, the CDR3 is TGCGCCAGCAGCTTGGGGCAGCAAAATTCACCCCTCCACTTT.

V gene TRBV7-3 combines with J gene TRBJ2-3; the D is unclear. CDR3 size: 14 residues. Trimming cost V 2 bases and J 3 bases, with 9 bases left between them. Per the germline V gene, CDR1 is SGHTA and CDR2 is FQGTGA. CDR3: CASSLHSITDTQYF. In DNA, the CDR3 is TGTGCCAGCAGCTTACACAGTATTACAGATACGCAGTATTTT. The whole variable domain, filled in from reference TRBV7-3 and TRBJ2-3, reads GAGVSQTPSNKVTEKGKYVELRCDPISGHTALYWYRQSLGQGPEFLIYFQGTGAADDSGLPNDRFFAVRPEGSVSTLKIQRTERGDSAVYLCASSLHSITDTQYFGPGTRLTVL.

The chain uses TRBV6-1 and TRBJ2-3; D tentatively reads TRBD1 or TRBD2 (5 bases each). Germline assignment: CDR1 MNHNS and CDR2 SASEGT. The CDR3 is 15 amino acids. V lost 1 base and J 2 bases, leaving 10 bases between the germline ends. The CDR3: CASSEDGGNTDTQYF. CDR3 sequence (DNA): TGTGCCAGCAGTGAAGATGGGGGTAACACAGATACGCAGTATTTT.

This chain connects TRBV19 to TRBJ1-6, with 9 bases that match TRBD1. Trimming took 6 bases from V and 11 from J; bases not matched to a gene: 5. The length of the CDR3 is 13 residues. CDR1 is LNHDA, CDR2 SQIVND, per germline (reference sequence). Here the CDR3 DNA reads TGTGCCAGTAGGTCGGGACAGGGTCCACCCCTCCACTTT. It specifies CASRSGQGPPLHF.